This T cell receptor beta chain was captured in a study of T cell clonotyping in hematopoietic cell transplantation. TCRdb keeps only in-frame clones here, not all; method: immunoSEQ multiplex PCR. This table holds approximately 46,000 clones, 86% found once. The time point here: recipient sample about 28 days before transplant, after cytoreduction. The germline CDR1 and CDR2 sequences are LGHNA and YSLEER. V lost 1 base and J 0 bases, leaving 19 bases between the germline ends. CDR3 length: 18 amino acids. The V call is TRBV4-3, the J call TRBJ2-7; D tentatively reads TRBD1 or TRBD2 (5 bases each). The starting material was peripheral blood mononuclear cells, obtained before stem cell transplant. The clonotype was recovered from a man between 60 and 75 years old with biphenotypic leukemia. Some clones in this sample may be carry-over from other donors' samples. CDR3 sequence (DNA): TGCGCCAGCAGCCAAGGACTTTTTCGGCAGGGAGTCTCCTACGAGCAGTACTTC. Protein product: CASSQGLFRQGVSYEQYF.